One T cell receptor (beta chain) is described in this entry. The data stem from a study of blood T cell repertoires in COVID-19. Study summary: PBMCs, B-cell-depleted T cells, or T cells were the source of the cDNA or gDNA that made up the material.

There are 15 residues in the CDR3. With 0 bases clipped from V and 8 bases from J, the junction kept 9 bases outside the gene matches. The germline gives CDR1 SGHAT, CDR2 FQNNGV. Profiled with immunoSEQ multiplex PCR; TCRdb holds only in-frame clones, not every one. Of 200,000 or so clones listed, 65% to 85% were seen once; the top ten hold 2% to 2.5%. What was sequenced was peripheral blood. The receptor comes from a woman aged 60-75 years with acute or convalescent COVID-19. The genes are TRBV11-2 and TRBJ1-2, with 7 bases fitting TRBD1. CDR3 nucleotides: TGTGCCAGCAGCTTAGATAGGGGGCAGGGATTCGGCTACACCTTC. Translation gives CASSLDRGQGFGYTF.